This TCR beta chain originates from a study of T cell changes during pregnancy in multiple sclerosis. This table comes from immunoSEQ multiplex PCR, and its TCRdb copy is limited to in-frame clones, with some not included. This table has some 50,000 clones, approximately 89% appearing once. This specimen consisted of CD8+ T cells from peripheral blood mononuclear cells, obtained in the second trimester of pregnancy. The TCR comes from a female donor with multiple sclerosis, enrolled in a pregnancy study.

The CDR3 nucleotides are TGTGCCAGTAGTATTTTGGGGGGGCCAGATGAGCAGTTCTTC. It encodes CASSILGGPDEQFF. The V and J genes are TRBV19 and TRBJ2-1; D perhaps matches TRBD2 (7 bases). The CDR3 totals 14 residues. From germline, CDR1 is LNHDA and CDR2 SQIVND (reference sequence). Trimming took 3 bases from V and 8 from J, leaving 14 bases between them.